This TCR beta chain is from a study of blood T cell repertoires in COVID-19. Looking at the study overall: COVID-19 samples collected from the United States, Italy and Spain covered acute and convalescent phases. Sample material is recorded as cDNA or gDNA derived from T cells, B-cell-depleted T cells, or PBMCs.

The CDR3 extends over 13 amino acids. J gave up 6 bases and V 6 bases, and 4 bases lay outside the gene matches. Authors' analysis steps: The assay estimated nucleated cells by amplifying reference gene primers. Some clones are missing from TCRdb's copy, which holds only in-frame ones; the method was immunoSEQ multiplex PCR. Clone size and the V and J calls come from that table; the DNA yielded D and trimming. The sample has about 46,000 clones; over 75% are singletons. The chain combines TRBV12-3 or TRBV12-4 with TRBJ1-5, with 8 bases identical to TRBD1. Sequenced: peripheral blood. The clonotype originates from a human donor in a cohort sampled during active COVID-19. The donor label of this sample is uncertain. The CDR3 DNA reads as TGTGCCAGCAGCCCCAGGGGGCCTCAGCCCCAGCATTTT. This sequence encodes CASSPRGPQPQHF.